This T cell receptor beta chain stems from a study of technical replicates of blood from a few donors (dated by TCRdb to 2017 to 2019). V is shortened by 0 bases, J by 7 bases, and the region joining them spans 12 bases. From its cysteine to its phenylalanine, the CDR3 spans 15 amino acids. Just the 45-base CDR3 DNA is kept, in frame starting at base 1. Per the germline V gene, MNHEY is the CDR1 and SVGAGI is the CDR2. Receptor libraries were prepared by the immunoSEQ multiplex PCR assay. In TCRdb, the immuneACCESS table is reduced to in-frame sequences with V and J assigned. These tables do not hold every clone; where another copy was compared, an unresolved V gene accounts for under half, and the others remain unexplained. The sample records 14,000 or so clones, 84% of which are singletons. The leading ten clones occupy approximately 11% of the sample. Comment on this clone: Its antigen remains unidentified. It has no much larger one-base neighbor in the sample; base qualities were not kept.

The rearrangement combines TRBV6-5 with TRBJ1-4, with the D gene not confidently named. Source material: PBMCs. This receptor was identified in a human donor in good health. The CDR3 protein sequence reads: CASSYSGNGGEKLFF. In nucleotides, the sequence is TGTGCCAGCAGTTACTCCGGGAATGGAGGTGAAAAACTGTTTTTT.